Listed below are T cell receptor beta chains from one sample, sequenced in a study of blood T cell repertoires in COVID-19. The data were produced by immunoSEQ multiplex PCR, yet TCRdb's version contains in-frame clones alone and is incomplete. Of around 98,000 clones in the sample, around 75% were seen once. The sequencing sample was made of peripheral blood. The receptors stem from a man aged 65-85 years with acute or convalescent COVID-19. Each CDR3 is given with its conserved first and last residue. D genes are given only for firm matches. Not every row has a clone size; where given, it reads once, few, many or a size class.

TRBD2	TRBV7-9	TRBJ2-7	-	TGTGCCAGCAGCTTAACTTACGGTGGGAGGGCCGTAATCGAGCAGTACTTC	CASSLTYGGRAVIEQYF
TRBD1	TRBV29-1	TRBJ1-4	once	TGCAGCGTTGAAGGGGACAGGTGGGGTGAAAAACTGTTTTTT	CSVEGDRWGEKLFF
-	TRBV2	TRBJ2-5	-	TGTGCCAGCAGTGACGGCAGGGGAGAGACCCAGTACTTC	CASSDGRGETQYF
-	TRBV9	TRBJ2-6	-	TGTGCCAGCAGCTCCTCAGGGGGGACTGGGGCCAACGTCCTGACTTTC	CASSSSGGTGANVLTF
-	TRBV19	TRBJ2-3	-	TGTGCCAGTAGTAGACAGGGCGGGAAAGATACGCAGTATTTT	CASSRQGGKDTQYF
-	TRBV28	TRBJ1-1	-	TGTGCCAGCAGTCCCCTGGGACTGTTCATGAACACTGAAGCTTTCTTT	CASSPLGLFMNTEAFF
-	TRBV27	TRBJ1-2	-	TGTGCCAGCAGTCCCCTTCTGACAATCTCTAACTATGGCTACACCTTC	CASSPLLTISNYGYTF
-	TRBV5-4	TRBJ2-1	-	TGTGCCAGCAGGGAAGGAGTTGGTGAGCAGTTCTTC	CASREGVGEQFF
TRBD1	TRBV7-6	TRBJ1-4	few	TGTGCCAGCAGCCCGACAGGGGGCAAAGAAAAACTGTTTTTT	CASSPTGGKEKLFF
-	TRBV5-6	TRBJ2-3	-	TGTGCCAGCAGCTTGGACAACACAGATACGCAGTATTTT	CASSLDNTDTQYF
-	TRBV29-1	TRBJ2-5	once	TGCAGCGTGGCTGGGAGCCAAGAGACCCAGTACTTC	CSVAGSQETQYF
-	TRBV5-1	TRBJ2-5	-	TGCGCCAGCAGGACCAGACAGACCCAAGAGACCCAGTACTTC	CASRTRQTQETQYF
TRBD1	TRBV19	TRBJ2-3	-	TGTGCCAGTAGTATGGACAGGGGCAACACAGATACGCAGTATTTT	CASSMDRGNTDTQYF
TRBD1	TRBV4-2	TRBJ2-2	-	TGTGCCAGCAGCCACCCCTTTAGGACAGGAGACACCGGGGAGCTGTTTTTT	CASSHPFRTGDTGELFF
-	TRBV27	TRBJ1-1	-	TGTGCCAGCAGTTTAGACACAAACGCCTACACTGAAGCTTTCTTT	CASSLDTNAYTEAFF
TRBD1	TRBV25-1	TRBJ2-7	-	TGTGCCAGCCAGGGGGTTTTCGGTCTCGAGCAGTACTTC	CASQGVFGLEQYF